This T cell receptor (beta chain) is from a study of T cells after yellow fever vaccination. This CDR3 has 15 amino acids. The V gene lost 6 bases and the J gene lost 2 bases, with 14 bases spanning the gap. CDR1 WSHSY and CDR2 SAAADI come from the germline V gene. Via MiXCR, TCRdb re-called the 5' RACE reads, giving one row per CDR3 protein. The repertoire holds 170,000 or so distinct CDR3 sequences, with 6.2% as singletons. V is TRBV10-2 and J is TRBJ1-5; D possibly corresponds to TRBD1 (6 bases). The source material was CD4+ T cells sorted from PBMCs, sampled on the day of the first yellow fever vaccination. The TCR sequence derives from a man between 18 and 35 years old who received the YFV17D yellow fever vaccine. The CDR3 bases are TGCGCCAGCAGGGGGGCGAGGGGGGGCAATCAGCCCCAGCATTTT. The encoded protein is CASRGARGGNQPQHF.